This T cell receptor beta chain was sequenced during a study of early T cells in non-severe SARS-CoV-2 infection. The overall study: Alpha and beta chains were unpaired, from unsorted whole-blood bulk RNA.

Researchers attached unique molecular identifiers to individual cDNA molecules. TCRdb analysed the 5' RACE reads with MiXCR anew, one entry per CDR3 protein. The data show 35,000 to 45,000 distinct CDR3 sequences, with 12% seen just once and more than 15% held by the top ten. Study findings and constraints: The study's VDJdb matching favored anti-spike CD8 responses and missed private and CD4 specificities.

This CDR3 has 15 residues. Per the germline V gene, CDR1 is KGHDR and CDR2 is SFDVKD. Trimming shortened V by 3 bases and J by 0 bases, and 8 bases separated the two germline ends. This clonotype was picked up a small number of times. Antigen specificity is unknown. The V and J genes are TRBV24-1 and TRBJ2-4; D not resolved. The sequencing sample was made of whole blood. The clonotype comes from an adult who was a healthcare worker with PCR-confirmed SARS-CoV-2 infection or an uninfected control (not recorded which). The CDR3 sequence is CATSDPTLAKNIQYF. The CDR3 DNA sequence: TGTGCCACCAGTGATCCCACCCTAGCCAAAAACATTCAGTACTTC.